These T cell receptor beta chains were read from a single sample in a study of T cells in localized non-small cell lung cancer. Profiled with immunoSEQ multiplex PCR; TCRdb holds only in-frame clones, not every one. Counted here are some 64,000 clones, around 90% occurring once; the ten biggest clones make up approximately 2%. Sample: peripheral blood, taken before any cancer treatment. These receptors came from a woman aged 35 to 70 with stage I lung adenocarcinoma. The CDR3 runs from the conserved cysteine through the conserved F or W. D genes are given only for firm matches. Only part of the rows carry a size: once, few, many, or a class if the clone is expanded.

TRBD2 | TRBJ2-7 | TRBV5-1 | NA | TGCGCCAGCAGCTTGGACTCGGCTAGCGGAACTCTCTACGAGCAGTACTTC | CASSLDSASGTLYEQYF
NA | TRBJ2-1 | TRBV4-2 | NA | TGTGCCAGCAGCCAAGGGATGGGGGCGGGAGAGGGGTTCAATGAGCAGTTCTTC | CASSQGMGAGEGFNEQFF
NA | TRBJ1-1 | TRBV19 | NA | TGTGCCAGTAGACCAGGGCGGACCGGGCAGAGCACTGAAGCTTTCTTT | CASRPGRTGQSTEAFF
NA | TRBJ1-1 | TRBV5-6 | NA | TGTGCCAGCAGCGACAGACAAACGCCCCCTGAAGCTTTCTTT | CASSDRQTPPEAFF
TRBD1 | TRBJ2-5 | TRBV13 | NA | TGTGCCAGCAGCTCAGGACAGGTCGGGACCCAGTACTTC | CASSSGQVGTQYF
TRBD2 | TRBJ2-1 | TRBV5-8 | NA | TGTGCCAGCAGCTCGGGACTATACAATGAGCAGTTCTTC | CASSSGLYNEQFF
NA | TRBJ2-5 | TRBV5-1 | few | TGCGCCAGCAGCTCGGGACCGGGGGAGACCCAGTACTTC | CASSSGPGETQYF
TRBD1 | TRBJ1-5 | TRBV19 | NA | TGTGCCAGTAGTAGTACAGGGGGCGAGGGCAATCAGCCCCAGCATTTT | CASSSTGGEGNQPQHF
TRBD2 | TRBJ2-5 | TRBV10-3 | NA | TGTGCCACTCAACGGGGGGGGGCCCGGGAGACCCAGTACTTC | CATQRGGARETQYF
NA | TRBJ1-2 | TRBV7-9 | few | TGTGCCAGCAGCGACGGGACTCCCTATGGCTACACCTTC | CASSDGTPYGYTF
NA | TRBJ1-2 | TRBV6-5 | NA | TGTGCCACCACCTCCCCTGGGATAACTTTCGGCTACACCTTC | CATTSPGITFGYTF
NA | TRBJ1-1 | TRBV27 | few | TGTGCCAGCAGTTTATATATTAACACTGAAGCTTTCTTT | CASSLYINTEAFF
TRBD1 | TRBJ2-5 | TRBV5-1 | NA | TGCGCCAGCAGCGTCGGACAGGGCCCACAAGAGACCCAGTACTTC | CASSVGQGPQETQYF
NA | TRBJ1-1 | TRBV5-5 | NA | TGTGCCAGCAGCTTGGTTCAGGTCAGTAACACTGAAGCTTTCTTT | CASSLVQVSNTEAFF
NA | TRBJ1-1 | TRBV19 | NA | TGTGCCAGTAGTTCCGGGAACACTGAAGCTTTCTTT | CASSSGNTEAFF
NA | TRBJ2-5 | TRBV30 | NA | TGTGCCTGGAGTGTACCCGGGGCCAGTCCAAAAGAGACCCAGTACTTC | CAWSVPGASPKETQYF